The source of this T cell receptor (beta chain) is a study of PD-1 blockade in mismatch repair-deficient tumors. Study-wide background: All were previously treated, progressing patients with 11 to 13 mismatch repair-deficient cancer types.

Measured with immunoSEQ multiplex PCR; TCRdb has only the in-frame clones, and not every one. This sample has roughly 120,000 clones, with almost 90% found just once. A single count supports this clone. Its antigen is as yet unknown. Other DNA sequences within the sample encode an identical CDR3. V dropped 2 bases and J dropped 6 bases, with 4 bases sitting between them. The length of the CDR3 is 11 residues. Per the germline V gene, CDR1 is MNHEY and CDR2 is SVGAGI. Study-wide results and limits: Tumor-resident clones, often undetectable pretreatment in blood, expanded then contracted after pembrolizumab.

Every patient had mismatch repair deficiency by PCR or immunohistochemistry. TCR sequencing covered a few patients who responded to pembrolizumab. The starting material was peripheral blood, obtained just under 74 weeks after starting pembrolizumab. The V call is TRBV6-5, the J call TRBJ1-1; D not certain. The clonotype was recovered from an adult with mismatch repair-deficient cancer. CDR3 nucleotide sequence: TGTGCCAGCAGTTACGGGGCTGAAGCTTTCTTT. This sequence encodes CASSYGAEAFF.